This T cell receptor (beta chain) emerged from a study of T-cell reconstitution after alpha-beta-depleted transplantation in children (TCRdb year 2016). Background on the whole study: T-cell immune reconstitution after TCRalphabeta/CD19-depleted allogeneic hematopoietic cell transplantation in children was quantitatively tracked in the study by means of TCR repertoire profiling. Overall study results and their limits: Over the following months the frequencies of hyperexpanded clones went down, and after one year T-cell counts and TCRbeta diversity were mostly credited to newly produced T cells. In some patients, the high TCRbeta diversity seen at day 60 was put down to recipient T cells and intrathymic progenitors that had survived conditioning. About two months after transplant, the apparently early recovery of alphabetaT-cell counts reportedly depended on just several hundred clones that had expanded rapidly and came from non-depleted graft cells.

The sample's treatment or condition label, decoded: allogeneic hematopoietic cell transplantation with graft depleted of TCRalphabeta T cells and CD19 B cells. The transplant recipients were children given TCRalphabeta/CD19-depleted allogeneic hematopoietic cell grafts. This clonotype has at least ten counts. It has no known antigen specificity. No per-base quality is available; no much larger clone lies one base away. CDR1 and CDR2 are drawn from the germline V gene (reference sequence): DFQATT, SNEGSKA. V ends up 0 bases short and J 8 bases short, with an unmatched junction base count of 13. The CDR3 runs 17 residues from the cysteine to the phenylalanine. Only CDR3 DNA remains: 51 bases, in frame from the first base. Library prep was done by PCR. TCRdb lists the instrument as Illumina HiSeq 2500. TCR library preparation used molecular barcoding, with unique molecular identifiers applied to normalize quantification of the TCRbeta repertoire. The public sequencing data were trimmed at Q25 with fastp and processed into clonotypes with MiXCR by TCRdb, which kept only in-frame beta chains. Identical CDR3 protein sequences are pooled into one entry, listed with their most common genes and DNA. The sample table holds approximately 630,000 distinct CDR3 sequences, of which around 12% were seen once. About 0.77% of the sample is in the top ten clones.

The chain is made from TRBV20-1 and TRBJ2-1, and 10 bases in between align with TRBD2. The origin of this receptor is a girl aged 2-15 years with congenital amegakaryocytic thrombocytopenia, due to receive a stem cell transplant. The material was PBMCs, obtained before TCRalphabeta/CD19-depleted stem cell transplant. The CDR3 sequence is CSARDDVSGRIRDEQFF. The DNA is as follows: TGCAGTGCTAGAGATGATGTTAGCGGGAGGATTAGGGATGAGCAGTTCTTC.